This T cell receptor beta chain was captured in a study of monozygotic twins with inflammatory bowel disease. Study-level findings and limits: Individual T cell subtypes were not distinguishable.

TCRdb re-called the 5' RACE reads and catalogs CDR3 proteins one per entry, DNA excluded. The sample shows 93,000 or so distinct CDR3 sequences, and roughly 1.9% sits with its ten largest clones. Regarding this clonotype: What it binds is unknown.

The sequence derives from a human donor with ulcerative colitis or Crohn's disease, or a healthy co-twin of an affected twin (not recorded which). The material sequenced was blood.

The CDR3 protein is CASSTKGTSGTNEQFF. V gene TRBV18 combines with J gene TRBJ2-1; checking the TCRdb D call of TRBD2 is not possible without DNA. This CDR3 is built from 16 residues. Germline lookup yields CDR1 KGHSH and CDR2 LQKENI.